Presented here are 16 T cell receptor beta chains from one specimen sequenced in a study of cytomegalovirus exposure and HLA in healthy donors. The study ran its PCR with 60 Vbeta and 13 Jbeta primers. TCRdb's copy holds only in-frame clones and misses some; the assay was immunoSEQ multiplex PCR. The table lists 85,000 to 100,000 clones, 65% to 85% of them singletons. Sample: PBMCs. These receptors were obtained from a girl aged 2 to 10 in good health and CMV-seropositive.

The rearrangement uses TRBV30 and TRBJ1-2; maybe TRBD1 (6 bases). V was clipped by 8 bases and J by 4 bases, with 17 bases between them. Germline V CDR1 and CDR2: GTSNPN, SVGIG (reference sequence). There are 13 residues in the CDR3. This CDR3 reads CAGPLDRSYGYTF. The DNA of the CDR3 is TGTGCCGGGCCCCTGGACAGAAGCTATGGCTACACCTTC.

J is TRBJ1-4 and V is TRBV18, with D possibly TRBD1 on 6 matching bases. Trimming left V 3 bases short and J 3 bases short, with 11 bases between. This CDR3 contains 15 residues. From germline, CDR1 is KGHSH and CDR2 LQKENI. The CDR3 DNA follows: TGTGCCAGCTCACCCCGGACAGAGTCTAATGAAAAACTGTTTTTT. Translation: CASSPRTESNEKLFF.

The rearrangement uses TRBV5-4 and TRBJ2-7; 11 nucleotides align to TRBD2. The V and J ends lost 2 bases and 4 bases, in that order; junction bases with no gene match: 5. The CDR3 runs to 15 residues. Per germline, CDR1 SGHNT and CDR2 YYREEE (reference sequence). The CDR3 loop is CASSLPGTSGYEQYF. CDR3 nucleotide sequence: TGTGCCAGCAGCTTACCTGGGACTAGCGGTTACGAGCAGTACTTC.

J is TRBJ1-1 and V is TRBV2; D perhaps matches TRBD1 (5 bases). Trimming took 3 bases from V and 4 from J, leaving 9 bases between them. Germline V gives CDR1 SNHLY, CDR2 FYNNEI. The CDR3 spans 13 residues. The chain's CDR3 is CASSETRATEAFF. In nucleotides, the CDR3 is TGTGCCAGCAGTGAGACCAGGGCCACTGAAGCTTTCTTT.

This chain links TRBV5-1 with TRBJ2-1; a possible D gene is TRBD2 (6 bases). Per germline, CDR1 SGHRS and CDR2 YFSETQ. The ends were cut back, 4 bases at V and 8 bases at J, with 16 bases in the middle. The CDR3 is made up of 14 amino acids. The DNA of the CDR3 is TGCGCCAGCAGCCCGGACTGGCCGGGGGATGAGCAGTTCTTC. Translation: CASSPDWPGDEQFF.

The CDR3 sequence is CSVRGTGEGNTIYF. In DNA, the CDR3 is TGCAGCGTCAGGGGGACAGGGGAAGGAAACACCATATATTTT. This chain links TRBV29-1 with TRBJ1-3; TRBD1 aligns across 10 bases. This CDR3 region has 14 residues. The germline gives CDR1 SQVTM, CDR2 ANQGSEA. V lost 6 bases to trimming and J lost 4 bases; unmatched junction nucleotides: 6.

This clone was detected only once. The chain employs TRBV4-1 and TRBJ2-4; TRBD1 agrees at 7 bases. V gave up 1 base and J gave up 0 bases; unmatched junction bases: 9. This CDR3 region has 18 residues. Germline V gene lookup returns CDR1 MGHRA and CDR2 YSYEKL. Here the CDR3 reads CASSQAGGQTSAKNIQYF. CDR3 coding DNA: TGCGCCAGCAGCCAAGCAGGGGGACAGACTTCAGCCAAAAACATTCAGTACTTC.

V usage is TRBV6-1 and J usage is TRBJ1-2; the D gene is possibly TRBD1 (6 bases). The ends were cut back, 6 bases at V and 1 base at J, with 15 bases in the middle. This CDR3 is built from 15 residues. The germline CDR1 and CDR2 sequences are MNHNS and SASEGT. CDR3 DNA: TGTGCCAGCAGATCGGGGACAACCCATAACTATGGCTACACCTTC. Translating gives CASRSGTTHNYGYTF.

The table lists this clone with a few counts. Its ends do not fully match the called genes, so a read error is possible. The genes are TRBV2 and TRBJ2-7, with D possibly being TRBD2 (6 bases). Per germline, CDR1 SNHLY and CDR2 FYNNEI. The CDR3 is 14 amino acids. The CDR3 coding sequence is TGTGCCAGCAGTGAGAGGGGAGGACCGGCCCCCCCTTGGTTC. Translated: CASSERGGPAPPWF. The full variable domain, in which reference TRBV2 and TRBJ2-7 provide the parts outside the CDR3, is EPEVTQTPSHQVTQMGQEVILRCVPISNHLYFYWYRQILGQKVEFLVSFYNNEISEKSEIFDDQFSVERPDGSNFTLKIRSTKLEDSAMYFCASSERGGPAPPWFGPGTRLTVT.

This chain uses TRBV6-5 with TRBJ1-1; D is unresolved. CDR1 is MNHEY, CDR2 SVGAGI, per germline. Trimming pared 0 bases from V and 11 bases from J, leaving 16 bases between. The CDR3 has 14 amino acids. This chain's CDR3 is CASSYSAGKTDAFF. The CDR3 bases are TGTGCCAGCAGTTACTCAGCCGGGAAAACGGATGCTTTCTTT.

There are a few counts of this clone. This sequence joins TRBV4-3 and TRBJ2-7; 9 bases agree with TRBD1. Germline values: CDR1 LGHNA, CDR2 YSLEER. The CDR3 totals 15 residues. The V segment lost 0 bases and the J segment 2 bases; nucleotides outside the gene matches: 2. DNA for the CDR3: TGCGCCAGCAGCCAAGAGTGGACAGGGGCCTACGAGCAGTACTTC. Translating gives CASSQEWTGAYEQYF.

The chain uses TRBV29-1 and TRBJ1-4; a weak D match, TRBD1 (5 bases). This CDR3 is 11 amino acids long. Per germline, CDR1 SQVTM and CDR2 ANQGSEA. V shed 7 bases and J shed 8 bases, with 11 bases lying between them. Written as DNA, the CDR3 is TGCAGCGCCGAGACAGTCGAAAAACTGTTTTTT. Translating it yields CSAETVEKLFF.

This chain uses TRBV28 with TRBJ1-5, with D maybe TRBD1 (5 bases). Germline lookup yields CDR1 MDHEN and CDR2 SYDVKM. V was shortened by 6 bases and J by 7 bases, with 16 bases between the two germline ends. The CDR3 totals 14 residues. CDR3 protein: CASRLTGGRQPQHF. CDR3 nucleotide sequence: TGTGCCAGCAGACTCACGGGGGGGAGGCAGCCCCAGCATTTT.

This sequence joins TRBV28 and TRBJ1-1, with 9 bases matching TRBD1. CDR1 and CDR2 (germline): MDHEN, SYDVKM. V trimming: 5 bases; J trimming: 3 bases; junction bases outside the gene matches: 10. This CDR3 region has 16 residues. The CDR3 nucleotides are TGTGCCAGCAGTCAAACCGGGACAGGGATTTACACTGAAGCTTTCTTT. Translating gives CASSQTGTGIYTEAFF.

The V and J genes are TRBV7-8 and TRBJ2-7, with D possibly being TRBD1 (6 bases). Trimming shortened V by 3 bases and J by 6 bases, and 15 bases separated the two germline ends. CDR3 length equals 14 residues. The V gene's germline CDR1 is SGHVS and CDR2 FQNEAQ. CDR3 sequence (DNA): TGTGCCAGCAGCTTTAGACAGGATGGAGGCGAGCAGTACTTC. It encodes CASSFRQDGGEQYF.

V and J are TRBV30 and TRBJ1-2; 10 bases agree with TRBD1. The germline V gene has CDR1 GTSNPN and CDR2 SVGIG (reference sequence). The junction had 12 bases not matched to a gene; V was cut back by 5 bases and J by 6 bases. This CDR3 is 15 amino acids long. The CDR3 loop reads CAWGTGVGRMNGYTF. CDR3 DNA: TGTGCCTGGGGGACAGGGGTGGGAAGGATGAATGGCTACACCTTC.